This T cell receptor beta chain was sequenced during a study of blood T cell repertoires in COVID-19. For the study at large: Both acute and convalescent COVID-19 samples were obtained from the United States, Italy and Spain. Sources were T cells, B-cell-depleted T cells, or PBMCs; the material itself was cDNA or gDNA.

Per the study methods: Amplification from reference gene primers served as the basis for estimated nucleated cell counts. Sequencing used immunoSEQ multiplex PCR; TCRdb keeps in-frame clones, though not all of them. The DNA gave D and trimming, while V, J and clone size come from that table. The repertoire holds about 240,000 clones, with about nine tenths as singletons. This clone was recorded only once. V gave up 0 bases and J gave up 1 base, with 12 bases separating them. CDR3 length: 16 residues. The V gene's germline CDR1 is LGHNA and CDR2 YSLEER. The chain uses TRBV4-3 and TRBJ1-2, with D uncertain. Source material: peripheral blood. The sequence was collected from a man in his 60s with acute or convalescent COVID-19. The CDR3 nucleotides are TGCGCCAGCAGCCAAGAGCGGGAAAGGGATAACTATGGCTACACCTTC. Its translation is CASSQERERDNYGYTF.